A single sample is the source of the 9 T cell receptor beta chains below, sequenced in a study of neurological immune-mediated disorders. TCRdb redid the calling of the 5' RACE reads with MiXCR, one entry per CDR3 protein. The data contain fewer than 35,000 distinct CDR3 sequences, approximately 16% of them seen just once; the ten biggest clones take up 4.9%. Specified time point: technical triplicate 3. The sequenced material came from CD4+ T cells from blood. The receptors here all came from a female donor with HTLV-1-associated myelopathy (HAM/TSP).

The chain recombines TRBV4-3 with TRBJ2-1, with TRBD2 matching 11 bases. The CDR3 loop spans 14 amino acids. From germline, CDR1 is LGHNA and CDR2 YSLEER. V dropped 3 bases and J dropped 7; count of bases not matched to a gene: 2. DNA of the CDR3: TGCGCCAGCAGCCACATAGCGGGGGGGAATGAGCAGTTCTTC. Its protein product is CASSHIAGGNEQFF.

The sample holds many counts of this clonotype. The gene calls are TRBV7-6 and TRBJ1-6, with D possibly matching TRBD1 (5 bases). Germline-derived CDR1 and CDR2 are SGHVS and FNYEAQ. The CDR3 has 14 residues. V dropped 6 bases and J dropped 5 bases, with 11 bases sitting between them. CDR3 region: CASRRGVDNSPLHF. The DNA of the CDR3 is TGTGCCAGCAGGCGAGGGGTAGATAATTCACCCCTCCACTTT.

This clonotype was counted at least ten times. The chain employs TRBV20-1 and TRBJ1-1; TRBD1 might be the D (6 bases). Germline CDR1 is DFQATT and CDR2 is SNEGSKA (reference sequence). CDR3 length: 14 amino acids. Trimming pared 5 bases from V and 3 bases from J, leaving 16 bases between. The CDR3 protein is CSAGSGTLDTEAFF. For the CDR3, the DNA is TGCAGTGCTGGTTCCGGGACACTCGACACTGAAGCTTTCTTT.

This clonotype came up many times. This chain joins TRBV20-1 and TRBJ1-5; D may be TRBD1 (6 bases). Between the trimmed V and J ends, which lost 5 bases and 0 bases, there was a span of 11 bases. Germline CDR1 reads DFQATT; CDR2 reads SNEGSKA (reference sequence). This CDR3 contains 14 residues. The CDR3 loop reads CSAREQGSNQPQHF. For the CDR3, the DNA is TGCAGTGCTCGGGAACAGGGTAGCAATCAGCCCCAGCATTTT.

At least ten counts were recorded for this clonotype. This chain links TRBV2 with TRBJ2-2, with 7 nucleotides matching TRBD1. Germline V gene sequence: CDR1 SNHLY, CDR2 FYNNEI. The J segment lost 5 bases and the V segment lost 4 bases, leaving 4 bases of the junction unmatched. The CDR3 sequence is 14 residues long. DNA of the CDR3: TGTGCCAGCAGTGGACAGGGTAGTACCGGGGAGCTGTTTTTT. It codes for CASSGQGSTGELFF.

This clonotype was counted at least ten times. This chain connects TRBV7-9 to TRBJ2-5, with D perhaps given as TRBD1 or TRBD2 (5 bases each). Germline V gene data show CDR1 as SEHNR and CDR2 as FQNEAQ (reference sequence). Trimming left V 4 bases short and J 2 bases short, with 14 bases between. This CDR3 has 15 residues. Written as DNA, the CDR3 is TGTGCCAGCAGCTCAAGGGGTGGGGGACAAGAGACCCAGTACTTC. Translated, it gives CASSSRGGGQETQYF.

Sample share makes this clonotype medium-sized. The chain has TRBV7-2 and TRBJ2-5; D remains unclear. V gave up 3 bases and J gave up 5 bases, with 10 bases separating them. Germline CDR1 is SGHTA and CDR2 is FQGNSA. The CDR3 totals 13 residues. As DNA, the CDR3 is TGTGCCAGCAGCTTCCCCCCTTGGGAGACCCAGTACTTC. Amino acid sequence: CASSFPPWETQYF.

This clonotype was detected many times. The rearrangement uses TRBV7-9 and TRBJ1-6; no reliable D call. Trimming shortened V by 8 bases and J by 3 bases, and 8 bases separated the two germline ends. This CDR3 spans 13 amino acids. Germline-derived CDR1 and CDR2 are SEHNR and FQNEAQ (reference sequence). The CDR3 loop reads CASQLNYNSPLHF. The CDR3 DNA sequence: TGTGCCAGCCAGCTCAACTATAATTCACCCCTCCACTTT.

This clonotype is classed as medium-sized. The gene calls are TRBV7-6 and TRBJ2-1; a possible D gene is TRBD1 (5 bases). The CDR3 spans 14 residues. V lost 3 bases and J 8 bases, leaving 14 bases between the germline ends. Germline V gene data show CDR1 as SGHVS and CDR2 as FNYEAQ. This CDR3 reads CASSFGPGKDEQFF. The CDR3 DNA is TGTGCCAGCAGCTTCGGCCCAGGGAAGGATGAGCAGTTCTTC.